These 10 T cell receptor beta chains were sequenced from one sample in a study of liver allograft versus peripheral blood T cells. The wider study: In transplanted livers, T cell receptor repertoires were compared with those found in the recipients' peripheral blood.

TCRdb re-derived calls from the reads in MiXCR, one entry per CDR3 protein. Here the sample spans about 12,000 distinct CDR3 sequences, 28% being singletons. These receptor sequences come from a human patient who had a liver transplant. Some T cells may be provided by the graft donor.

In the case of this clonotype: This likely stems from a read error, as it lies one base from a far larger clone. The chain employs TRBV5-6 and TRBJ2-7; D not resolved. The germline V and J ends were trimmed by 8 bases and 0 bases, with 15 bases remaining between them. The CDR3 length is 14 residues. Germline CDR1 reads SGHDT; CDR2 reads YYEEEE. This chain's CDR3 is CASSIEASSYEQYF. In nucleotides, the CDR3 is TGTGCCAGTAGTATCGAGGCCAGCTCCTACGAGCAGTACTTC.

The V call is TRBV30, the J call TRBJ2-1, with TRBD1 matching 7 bases. The CDR3 covers 13 residues. Germline lookup yields CDR1 GTSNPN and CDR2 SVGIG (reference sequence). V was clipped by 7 bases and J by 6 bases; unmatched bases: 9. The CDR3 protein is CAYLQGTGNEQFF. CDR3 DNA: TGTGCCTATTTACAGGGGACGGGCAATGAGCAGTTCTTC.

A word on this clonotype: A junction end diverges from the germline sequence, so it may reflect a read error. CDR3 residues: CASSSGEASCNF. CDR3 nucleotide sequence: TGTGCCAGCAGCTCGGGAGAGGCAAGCTGTAACTTC. The V and J genes are TRBV7-9 and TRBJ2-7, with D possibly being TRBD2 (6 bases). Germline lookup yields CDR1 SEHNR and CDR2 FQNEAQ (reference sequence). The CDR3 contains 12 residues. The full variable domain, in which reference TRBV7-9 and TRBJ2-7 provide the parts outside the CDR3, is DTGVSQNPRHKITKRGQNVTFRCDPISEHNRLYWYRQTLGQGPEFLTYFQNEAQLEKSRLLSDRFSAERPKGSFSTLEIQRTEQGDSAMYLCASSSGEASCNFGPGTRLTVT.

This clonotype is medium-sized. The chain has TRBV19 and TRBJ2-1, with D perhaps TRBD1 (6 bases). This CDR3 comprises 15 residues. Trimming took off 5 bases at V and 0 bases at J, with 11 bases between the two ends. Germline CDR1 is LNHDA and CDR2 is SQIVND (reference sequence). DNA of the CDR3: TGTGCCAGTAGTCTCCGGGACAACTCCTACAATGAGCAGTTCTTC. It translates to CASSLRDNSYNEQFF.

The chain uses TRBV19 and TRBJ1-1; D call uncertain. Trimming removed 4 bases from V and 4 bases from J, with 13 bases in between. The V gene's germline CDR1 is LNHDA and CDR2 SQIVND (reference sequence). The CDR3 contains 14 residues. The CDR3 DNA follows: TGTGCCAGTAGTAAGGGCAGGCCTCTCACTGAAGCTTTCTTT. Protein sequence: CASSKGRPLTEAFF.

This clonotype is categorized as medium-sized. The genes are TRBV6-5 and TRBJ1-5, with 10 bases fitting TRBD1. The CDR3 totals 13 residues. Germline V gene data show CDR1 as MNHEY and CDR2 as SVGAGI. V lost 5 bases and J lost 9; bases outside the gene matches: 4. The DNA for the CDR3 is TGTGCCAGCAGTCGGACAGGGGGGCCGCCCCAGCATTTT. The encoded protein is CASSRTGGPPQHF.

In this sample, this clonotype turned up once. This chain links TRBV7-9 with TRBJ1-1, with D possibly TRBD1 on 6 matching bases. V lost 5 bases to trimming and J lost 10 bases, with 11 bases between them. The germline V gene encodes CDR1 SEHNR and CDR2 FQNEAQ (reference sequence). This CDR3 has 11 residues. The CDR3 bases are TGTGCCAGCAGCCAACAGGGAGCAGCTTTCTTT. This gives the protein CASSQQGAAFF. The full variable domain, completed using reference TRBV7-9 and TRBJ1-1, is DTGVSQNPRHKITKRGQNVTFRCDPISEHNRLYWYRQTLGQGPEFLTYFQNEAQLEKSRLLSDRFSAERPKGSFSTLEIQRTEQGDSAMYLCASSQQGAAFFGQGTRLTVV.

By share, this clonotype ranks as medium-sized (0.01 to 0.1%). This chain joins TRBV6-6 and TRBJ2-1, with 9 bases aligning to TRBD2. In germline, CDR1 is MNHNY, CDR2 SVGAGI (reference sequence). CDR3 length: 14 residues. The trim removed 2 bases at V and 9 bases at J, leaving 5 bases unmatched. CDR3 sequence (DNA): TGTGCCAGCAGTTACCCCGGGACTAGCATTGAGCAGTTCTTC. It encodes CASSYPGTSIEQFF.

This clonotype was seen a handful of times. The chain carries TRBV19 and TRBJ2-7; 11 nucleotides line up with TRBD1. Germline V gene sequence: CDR1 LNHDA, CDR2 SQIVND (reference sequence). V shed 4 bases and J 4 bases; nucleotides not matched to a gene: 6. This CDR3 comprises 15 residues. CDR3 sequence reads: CASSTPGQGVYEQYF. The CDR3 DNA reads as TGTGCCAGTAGTACCCCGGGACAGGGGGTTTACGAGCAGTACTTC. Using reference TRBV19 and TRBJ2-7 for the parts outside the CDR3, the full variable domain is DGGITQSPKYLFRKEGQNVTLSCEQNLNHDAMYWYRQDPGQGLRLIYYSQIVNDFQKGDIAEGYSVSREKKESFPLTVTSAQKNPTAFYLCASSTPGQGVYEQYFGPGTRLTVT.

This clonotype has a single count. This may come from a read error, since a much larger clone is one base off. The V gene is TRBV19, the J gene TRBJ2-1, with 12 bases identical to TRBD1. CDR1 LNHDA and CDR2 SQIVND come from the germline V gene (reference sequence). With 10 bases clipped from V and 8 bases from J, the junction kept 15 bases outside the gene matches. The CDR3 loop spans 16 amino acids. CDR3 sequence (DNA): TGTGCCACTCTAGGGACAGGGGGCGCCTTCAACGATGAGCAGTTCTTC. Its translation is CATLGTGGAFNDEQFF. The variable domain in full, completed from reference TRBV19 and TRBJ2-1, reads DGGITQSPKYLFRKEGQNVTLSCEQNLNHDAMYWYRQDPGQGLRLIYYSQIVNDFQKGDIAEGYSVSREKKESFPLTVTSAQKNPTAFYLCATLGTGGAFNDEQFFGPGTRLTVL.